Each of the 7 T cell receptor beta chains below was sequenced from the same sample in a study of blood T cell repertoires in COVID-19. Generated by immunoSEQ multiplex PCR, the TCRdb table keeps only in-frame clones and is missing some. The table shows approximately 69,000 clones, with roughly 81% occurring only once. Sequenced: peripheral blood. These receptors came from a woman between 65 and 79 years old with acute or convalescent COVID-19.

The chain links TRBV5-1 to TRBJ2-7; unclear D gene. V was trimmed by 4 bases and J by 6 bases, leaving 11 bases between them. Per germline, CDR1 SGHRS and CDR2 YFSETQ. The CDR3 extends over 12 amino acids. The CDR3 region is CASSRGDSEQYF. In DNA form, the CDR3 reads TGCGCCAGCAGCCGAGGCGACTCCGAGCAGTACTTC.

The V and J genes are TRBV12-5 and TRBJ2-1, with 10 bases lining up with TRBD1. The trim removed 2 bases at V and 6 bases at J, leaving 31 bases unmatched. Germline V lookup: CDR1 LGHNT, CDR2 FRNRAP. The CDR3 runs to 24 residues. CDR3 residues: CASGLRPFNLGRDRGGTPSNEQFF. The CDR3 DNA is TGTGCTAGTGGTTTGCGACCATTCAACCTGGGCCGGGACAGGGGTGGAACCCCCTCCAATGAGCAGTTCTTC.

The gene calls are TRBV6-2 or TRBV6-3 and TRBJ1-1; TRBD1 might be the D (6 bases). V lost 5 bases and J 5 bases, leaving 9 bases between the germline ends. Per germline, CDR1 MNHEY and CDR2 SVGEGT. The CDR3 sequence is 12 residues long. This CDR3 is CASSEDRTEAFF. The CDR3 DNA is TGTGCCAGCAGTGAGGACAGAACTGAAGCTTTCTTT.

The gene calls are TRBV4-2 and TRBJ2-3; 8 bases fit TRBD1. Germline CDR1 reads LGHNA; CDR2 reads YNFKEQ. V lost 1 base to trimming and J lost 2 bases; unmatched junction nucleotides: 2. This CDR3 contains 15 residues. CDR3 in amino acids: CASSQGQGITDTQYF. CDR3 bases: TGTGCCAGCAGCCAAGGACAGGGGATCACAGATACGCAGTATTTT.

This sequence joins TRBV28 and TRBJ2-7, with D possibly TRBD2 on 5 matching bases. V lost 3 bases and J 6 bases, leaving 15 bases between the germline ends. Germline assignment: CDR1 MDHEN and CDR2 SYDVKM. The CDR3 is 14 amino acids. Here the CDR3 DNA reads TGTGCCAGCAGTTTTGCCCCCTTACTAGGCGAGCAGTACTTC. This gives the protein CASSFAPLLGEQYF.

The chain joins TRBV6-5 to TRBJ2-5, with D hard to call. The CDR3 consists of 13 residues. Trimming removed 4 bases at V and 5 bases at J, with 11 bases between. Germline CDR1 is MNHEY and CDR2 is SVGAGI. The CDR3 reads CASSFFRRETQYF. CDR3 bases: TGTGCCAGCAGTTTTTTTAGGCGGGAGACCCAGTACTTC.

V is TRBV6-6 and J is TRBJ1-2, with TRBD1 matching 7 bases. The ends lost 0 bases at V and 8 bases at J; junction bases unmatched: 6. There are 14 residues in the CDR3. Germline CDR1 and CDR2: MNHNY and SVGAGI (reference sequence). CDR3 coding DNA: TGTGCCAGCAGTTACTCCGGACAGGCCCAGGGCTACACCTTC. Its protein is CASSYSGQAQGYTF.